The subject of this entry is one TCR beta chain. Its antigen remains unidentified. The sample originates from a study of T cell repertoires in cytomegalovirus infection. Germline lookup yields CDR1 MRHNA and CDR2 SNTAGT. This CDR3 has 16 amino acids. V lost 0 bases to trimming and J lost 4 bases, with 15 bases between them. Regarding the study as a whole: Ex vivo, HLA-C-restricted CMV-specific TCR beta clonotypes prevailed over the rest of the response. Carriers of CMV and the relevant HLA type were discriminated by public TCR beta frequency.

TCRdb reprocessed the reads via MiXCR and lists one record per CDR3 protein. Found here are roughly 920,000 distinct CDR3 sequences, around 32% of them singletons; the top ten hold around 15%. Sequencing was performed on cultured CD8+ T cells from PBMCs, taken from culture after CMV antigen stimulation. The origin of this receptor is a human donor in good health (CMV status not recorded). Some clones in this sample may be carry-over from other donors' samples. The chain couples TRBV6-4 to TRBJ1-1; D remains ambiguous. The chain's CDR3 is CASSDSSLGWGTEAFF. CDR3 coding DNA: TGTGCCAGCAGTGACTCGAGTCTAGGTTGGGGCACTGAAGCTTTCTTT.